This TCR beta chain was obtained from a study of neurological immune-mediated disorders. This clonotype was recorded at least ten times. Via MiXCR, TCRdb re-called the 5' RACE reads, giving one row per CDR3 protein. Of roughly 49,000 distinct CDR3 sequences listed, roughly an eighth are singletons. Time point specified: longitudinal time-point 3. V was cut by 7 bases and J by 0 bases, with 9 bases left in between. The CDR3 has 14 residues. The germline CDR1 and CDR2 sequences are SEHNR and FQNEAQ (reference sequence). V gene TRBV7-9 combines with J gene TRBJ1-4; D is unresolved. This clonotype originated in a male donor with HTLV-1-associated myelopathy (HAM/TSP). The sequencing input was PBMCs. Here the CDR3 DNA reads TGTGCCAGCACCAAACATGCAACTAATGAAAAACTGTTTTTT. Protein: CASTKHATNEKLFF. The variable domain in full, completed from reference TRBV7-9 and TRBJ1-4, reads DTGVSQNPRHKITKRGQNVTFRCDPISEHNRLYWYRQTLGQGPEFLTYFQNEAQLEKSRLLSDRFSAERPKGSFSTLEIQRTEQGDSAMYLCASTKHATNEKLFFGSGTQLSVL.